Listed below are T cell receptor beta chains from one sample, sequenced in a study of T cell changes during pregnancy in multiple sclerosis. TCRdb's table, derived via immunoSEQ multiplex PCR, lists solely in-frame clones and lacks some. The sample includes 35,000 to 50,000 clones, 80% to 95% of them seen just once. Here the sequenced sample was CD4+ T cells from peripheral blood mononuclear cells, taken after pregnancy. Receptors originate from a female donor in good health, enrolled as a control in a pregnancy study. Each CDR3 is given with its conserved first and last residue. The D gene is left open where the match is weak. Where a row states a size, it is once, few, many or the class of an expanded clone; other rows omit it.

.	TRBV7-6	.	TRBJ2-1	CASSFSSYNEQFF	TGTGCCAGCAGCTTCAGCTCCTACAATGAGCAGTTCTTC
.	TRBV6-1	.	TRBJ2-7	CASSEQGGYEQYF	TGTGCCAGCAGTGAACAGGGCGGCTACGAGCAGTACTTC
once	TRBV30	.	TRBJ1-2	CACGRDYGYTF	TGTGCCTGCGGGAGGGACTATGGCTACACCTTC
once	TRBV6-5	.	TRBJ2-4	CASSKKNIQYF	TGTGCCAGCAGCAAAAAAAACATTCAGTACTTC
.	TRBV18	TRBD1	TRBJ2-7	CATKTGTDSSYEQYF	TGTGCCACCAAAACAGGGACAGACTCCTCCTACGAGCAGTACTTC
.	TRBV7-7	.	TRBJ1-5	CASSLGTDQPQHF	TGTGCCAGCAGCTTAGGGACAGATCAGCCCCAGCATTTT
.	TRBV7-9	TRBD2	TRBJ2-1	CASRWFRGAGGGNEQFF	TGTGCCAGCAGGTGGTTTAGAGGAGCGGGAGGAGGCAATGAGCAGTTCTTC
.	TRBV7-8	.	TRBJ2-1	CASIVSRSNNEQFF	TGTGCCAGCATCGTCTCACGGAGCAACAATGAGCAGTTCTTC
.	TRBV5-4	.	TRBJ1-1	CASSLIQGSTEAFF	TGTGCCAGCAGCTTGATTCAGGGATCCACTGAAGCTTTCTTT
.	TRBV6-6	.	TRBJ2-5	CASSEAETQYF	TGTGCCAGCAGTGAGGCTGAGACCCAGTACTTC
.	TRBV28	.	TRBJ2-7	CASSSPPYEQYF	TGTGCCAGCAGTTCCCCTCCCTACGAGCAGTACTTC
.	TRBV11-2	TRBD1	TRBJ1-1	CASSSNRGRTEAFF	TGTGCCAGCAGCTCGAACAGGGGGCGGACTGAAGCTTTCTTT
.	TRBV4-1	TRBD2	TRBJ2-2	CASSQDGLVLGELFF	TGCGCCAGCAGCCAGGATGGACTAGTCTTGGGGGAGCTGTTTTTT
once	TRBV19	.	TRBJ2-4	CASSIGLENIQYF	TGTGCCAGTAGTATTGGCCTCGAAAACATTCAGTACTTC
.	TRBV10-3	TRBD1	TRBJ2-5	CAIKSTGVETQYF	TGTGCCATCAAATCGACAGGGGTGGAGACCCAGTACTTC
.	TRBV7-2	.	TRBJ2-3	CASSLGQTDTQYF	TGTGCCAGCAGCTTAGGACAGACAGATACGCAGTATTTT
once	TRBV12-5	TRBD1	TRBJ2-1	CASAADRGEYNEQFF	TGTGCTAGTGCCGCCGACAGGGGGGAATACAATGAGCAGTTCTTC
.	TRBV28	.	TRBJ1-1	CASSLLRTEAFF	TGTGCCAGCAGTTTATTGAGGACTGAAGCTTTCTTT
.	TRBV2	TRBD2	TRBJ2-3	CARLAGSNPSTDTQYF	TGTGCCAGGCTAGCGGGGTCCAATCCTAGCACAGATACGCAGTATTTT
.	TRBV6-1	TRBD1	TRBJ2-2	CASSPQGAGELFF	TGTGCCAGCAGTCCCCAGGGGGCCGGGGAGCTGTTTTTT
once	TRBV7-9	TRBD1	TRBJ1-6	CASSPRDRGSSYNSPLHF	TGTGCCAGCAGCCCCCGGGACAGGGGGAGCTCCTATAATTCACCCCTCCACTTT
.	TRBV18	.	TRBJ1-2	CASSPPNSGGTNYGYTF	TGTGCCAGCTCACCACCTAATAGTGGGGGCACTAACTATGGCTACACCTTC
.	TRBV4-1	.	TRBJ2-1	CASSQEASYNEQFF	TGCGCCAGCAGCCAAGAGGCTAGCTACAATGAGCAGTTCTTC
.	TRBV6-5	.	TRBJ2-1	CASSLEGRTYNEQFF	TGTGCCAGCAGTTTGGAGGGGAGGACCTACAATGAGCAGTTCTTC
.	TRBV14	.	TRBJ2-7	CASSQAPGSEQYF	TGTGCCAGCAGCCAAGCCCCTGGGAGCGAGCAGTACTTC
.	TRBV29-1	.	TRBJ2-7	CSVMTGATSEYF	TGCAGCGTGATGACAGGCGCAACCTCGGAGTACTTC
once	TRBV5-1	.	TRBJ1-6	CASSSEGYNSPLHF	TGCGCCAGCAGCTCGGAGGGTTATAATTCACCCCTCCACTTT
.	TRBV11-2	.	TRBJ2-7	CASSYTRATGRGLGEQYF	TGTGCCAGCAGCTACACCCGCGCCACAGGTAGGGGTCTGGGCGAGCAGTACTTC
once	TRBV28	.	TRBJ2-7	CASSILLGRHRSYEQYF	TGTGCCAGCAGTATCCTTTTGGGGCGCCACCGCTCCTACGAGCAGTACTTC
.	TRBV28	TRBD1	TRBJ1-5	CASRDRGSNQPQHF	TGTGCCAGCAGAGACAGGGGGAGCAATCAGCCCCAGCATTTT
.	TRBV6-5	TRBD2	TRBJ2-7	CASSSRLAGGGEQYF	TGTGCCAGCAGCTCCCGACTAGCGGGAGGGGGAGAGCAGTACTTC
.	TRBV6-5	.	TRBJ2-1	CASRSTGGGNEQFF	TGTGCCAGCAGGTCAACAGGGGGGGGAAATGAGCAGTTCTTC
once	TRBV7-2	TRBD1	TRBJ1-2	CASSLVGTENYGYTF	TGTGCCAGCAGCTTAGTTGGGACAGAGAACTATGGCTACACCTTC
.	TRBV7-2	.	TRBJ2-3	CASSTRVLTDTQYF	TGTGCCAGCAGCACCCGGGTCCTCACAGATACGCAGTATTTT
.	TRBV4-3	.	TRBJ2-5	CASSQRSGTSETQYF	TGCGCCAGCAGCCAGAGATCTGGGACTTCCGAGACCCAGTACTTC
.	TRBV11-3	TRBD2	TRBJ2-3	CASSLGGLAGEDTQYF	TGTGCCAGCAGCTTAGGGGGACTAGCGGGAGAAGATACGCAGTATTTT
.	TRBV7-3	TRBD2	TRBJ2-3	CASSLPTSGIDTQYF	TGTGCCAGCAGCTTACCGACTAGCGGGATAGATACGCAGTATTTT
.	TRBV25-1	.	TRBJ1-2	CASSESRGGKTNYGYTF	TGTGCCAGCAGTGAATCGCGGGGGGGCAAAACTAACTATGGCTACACCTTC
.	TRBV28	TRBD2	TRBJ2-7	CASSLTGREGLYF	TGTGCCAGCAGTTTAACGGGGCGGGAGGGCCTGTACTTC
many	TRBV6-1	TRBD2	TRBJ2-3	CASSELAGGPDTQYF	TGTGCCAGCAGTGAACTAGCGGGGGGGCCAGATACGCAGTATTTT
.	TRBV2	.	TRBJ1-1	CASRVQGRTEAFF	TGTGCCAGCAGAGTCCAGGGGCGCACTGAAGCTTTCTTT
.	TRBV6-4	.	TRBJ2-1	CASSELSGAYNEQFF	TGTGCCAGCAGTGAGTTATCGGGGGCCTACAATGAGCAGTTCTTC
.	TRBV6-6	.	TRBJ1-3	CASSYSSPAAGNTIYF	TGTGCCAGCAGTTACTCCTCTCCCGCGGCTGGAAACACCATATATTTT
.	TRBV29-1	.	TRBJ2-3	CSVTTRQTDTQYF	TGCAGCGTGACGACGAGGCAGACAGATACGCAGTATTTT
.	TRBV7-8	TRBD1	TRBJ2-7	CASSPGQGDYEQYF	TGTGCCAGCAGCCCCGGACAGGGGGACTACGAGCAGTACTTC
.	TRBV4-1	TRBD2	TRBJ2-7	CASSHGLALVYEQYF	TGCGCCAGCAGCCACGGACTAGCCCTGGTCTACGAGCAGTACTTC
.	TRBV18	TRBD1	TRBJ2-2	CASSAGTANTGELFF	TGTGCCAGCTCGGCCGGGACAGCGAACACCGGGGAGCTGTTTTTT
.	TRBV13	.	TRBJ1-1	CASSLGPRETEAFF	TGTGCCAGCAGCTTAGGGCCGAGGGAAACTGAAGCTTTCTTT
.	TRBV6-5	TRBD1	TRBJ2-1	CASSYSGTATNEQFF	TGTGCCAGCAGTTACTCCGGGACAGCAACCAATGAGCAGTTCTTC
.	TRBV5-1	TRBD2	TRBJ2-7	CASSFRTSGDYEQYF	TGCGCCAGCAGCTTTCGGACTAGCGGGGACTACGAGCAGTACTTC
.	TRBV28	.	TRBJ1-5	CASSLFSGEEQPQHF	TGTGCCAGCAGTTTGTTTTCGGGGGAAGAGCAGCCCCAGCATTTT
.	TRBV4-2	TRBD2	TRBJ2-1	CASSQGLAGGGGGNEQFF	TGTGCCAGCAGCCAGGGACTAGCGGGGGGCGGAGGGGGGAATGAGCAGTTCTTC
.	TRBV11-2	TRBD1	TRBJ1-1	CASSLSGTGVNTEAFF	TGTGCCAGCAGCCTCTCCGGGACAGGGGTGAACACTGAAGCTTTCTTT
.	TRBV25-1	TRBD1	TRBJ1-1	CASSAYRGQGNTEAFF	TGTGCCAGCAGTGCTTACAGGGGGCAGGGGAACACTGAAGCTTTCTTT
.	TRBV7-9	TRBD2	TRBJ2-3	CASSRTSGPSTDTQYF	TGTGCCAGCAGCCGGACTAGCGGCCCTAGCACAGATACGCAGTATTTT
.	TRBV6-6	.	TRBJ1-4	CASSYSGQNNEKLFF	TGTGCCAGCAGTTACTCAGGACAGAATAATGAAAAACTGTTTTTT
.	TRBV5-1	.	TRBJ2-1	CASSPRELATNEQFF	TGCGCCAGCAGCCCCCGTGAGCTAGCGACCAATGAGCAGTTCTTC
.	TRBV28	.	TRBJ1-1	CASSKDPGGRAEAFF	TGTGCCAGCAGCAAAGACCCGGGGGGGCGGGCTGAAGCTTTCTTT